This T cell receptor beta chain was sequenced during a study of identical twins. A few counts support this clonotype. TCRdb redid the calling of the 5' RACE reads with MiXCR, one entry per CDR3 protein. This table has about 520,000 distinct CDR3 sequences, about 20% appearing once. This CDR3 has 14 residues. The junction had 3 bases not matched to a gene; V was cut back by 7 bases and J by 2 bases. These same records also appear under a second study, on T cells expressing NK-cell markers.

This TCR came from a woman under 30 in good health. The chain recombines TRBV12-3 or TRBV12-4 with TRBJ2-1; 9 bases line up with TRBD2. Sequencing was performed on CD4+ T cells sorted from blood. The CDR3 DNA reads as TGTGCCAGCACCGCGGGGGGGGCCTACAATGAGCAGTTCTTC. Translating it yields CASTAGGAYNEQFF.